Given below is one T cell receptor beta chain in context. Antigen: not known. This sample was taken from a study of human T cells and chemical hapten exposure. About the study: Diagnoses of alopecia areata, totalis or universalis occurred in mostly female patients. Whole-study results and caveats: High-frequency TCRs, those above 1 in 1000, stayed the same after DPC sensitization. Expanded TCR counts at PT1 were positively correlated with the patch test score. Expanded TCRs grouped into significantly more large CDR3 similarity clusters than controls produced.

TCRdb recomputed calls from the RACE reads with MiXCR, one row per CDR3 protein. The sample contains 60,000 to 65,000 distinct CDR3 sequences, 9.5% to 11% of which appear only once. Per the germline V gene, CDR1 is ENHRY and CDR2 is SYGVKD. The CDR3 extends over 15 amino acids. Trimming pared 6 bases from V and 1 base from J, leaving 14 bases between. The time point: patch test 3, about 24 weeks after DPC sensitization. The treatment: therapeutic diphenylcyclopropenone sensitization with weekly scalp DPC. The chain is built from TRBV10-3 and TRBJ2-3; perhaps D is TRBD1 or TRBD2 (5 bases each). Sample: whole blood, taken in connection with sensitization to the hapten diphenylcyclopropenone (DPC). The TCR was taken from a woman aged 25 to 39 with alopecia areata. Some clones in this sample may be carry-over from other donors' samples. Here the CDR3 reads CAIRDRDGRTDTQYF. CDR3 nucleotide sequence: TGTGCCATCAGAGACCGGGACGGCCGCACAGATACGCAGTATTTT.